Following are 20 T cell receptor beta chains from one sample sequenced in a study of blood T cell repertoires in COVID-19. Produced via immunoSEQ multiplex PCR; TCRdb's table is partial and in-frame only. This sample carries a few hundred thousand clones, around 90% of them seen once, and the ten largest clones take around 0.96%. Sequenced: peripheral blood. These TCRs come from a woman in her 40s with COVID-19, enrolled during active disease.

V usage is TRBV11-1 and J usage is TRBJ1-1; unclear D gene. Deletions cut 4 bases from V and 11 bases from J, with 20 bases between. The CDR3 totals 14 residues. Germline assignment: CDR1 SGHAT and CDR2 FQDESV (reference sequence). This CDR3 reads CASSSDPTAVGAFF. CDR3 DNA sequence: TGTGCCAGCAGCTCGGACCCCACAGCGGTTGGGGCTTTCTTT. Combining the CDR3 with reference TRBV11-1 and TRBJ1-1 gives the whole variable domain EAEVAQSPRYKITEKSQAVAFWCDPISGHATLYWYRQILGQGPELLVQFQDESVVDDSQLPKDRFSAERLKGVDSTLKIQPAELGDSAMYLCASSSDPTAVGAFFGQGTRLTVV.

J is TRBJ2-7 and V is TRBV4-1, with a tentative D call TRBD1 (5 bases). The V end was cut by 6 bases, the J end by 3 bases, with 21 bases between. This CDR3 comprises 16 residues. Germline lookup yields CDR1 MGHRA and CDR2 YSYEKL. The CDR3 loop is CASSRQRLGLDYEQYF. CDR3 coding DNA: TGCGCCAGCAGTCGACAGAGACTGGGGTTGGACTACGAGCAGTACTTC.

This chain links TRBV2 with TRBJ2-1, with TRBD2 matching over 9 bases. The CDR3 runs to 16 residues. With V trimmed by 5 bases and J by 7 bases, 12 bases remained unmatched. From germline, CDR1 is SNHLY and CDR2 FYNNEI. In DNA, the CDR3 is TGTGCCAGCAGTAACGGGCTAGCGGGACTTTATAATGAGCAGTTCTTC. It yields the protein CASSNGLAGLYNEQFF.

This chain connects TRBV5-1 to TRBJ1-1; D uncertain. The CDR3 length is 13 residues. The V gene's germline CDR1 is SGHRS and CDR2 YFSETQ. Deletions cut 0 bases from V and 1 base from J, with 4 bases between. This chain's CDR3 is CASSLVRNTEAFF. CDR3 nucleotide sequence: TGCGCCAGCAGCTTGGTCAGGAACACTGAAGCTTTCTTT.

The chain links TRBV4-3 to TRBJ1-6; 8 bases agree with TRBD1. The J segment lost 10 bases and the V segment lost 0 bases, leaving 8 bases of the junction unmatched. The germline gives CDR1 LGHNA, CDR2 YSLEER. The CDR3 extends over 16 amino acids. CDR3 coding DNA: TGCGCCAGCAGCCAAGATGAGGGGACAGGAGGCTCACCCCTCCACTTT. The encoded protein is CASSQDEGTGGSPLHF.

This chain links TRBV11-2 with TRBJ1-1, with no clear D. V was shortened by 3 bases and J by 1 base, with 12 bases between the two germline ends. Germline CDR1 is SGHAT and CDR2 is FQNNGV. This CDR3 spans 15 amino acids. The CDR3 loop is CASSLGILSNTEAFF. The CDR3 bases are TGTGCCAGCAGCTTGGGCATCCTTTCGAACACTGAAGCTTTCTTT.

The chain joins TRBV27 to TRBJ2-5, with 7 positions matching TRBD1. After removal of 5 bases from V and 5 bases from J, the junction contained 5 bases not matched to a gene. Germline V gene lookup returns CDR1 MNHEY and CDR2 SMNVEV (reference sequence). CDR3 size: 13 residues. CDR3 DNA: TGTGCCAGCAGTCAACAGGGGTGGGAGACCCAGTACTTC. This encodes CASSQQGWETQYF.

The CDR3 coding sequence is TGCGCCAGCAGCTTAGCTAGCGGGAGGGCCCCAGATACGCAGTATTTT. Amino acid sequence: CASSLASGRAPDTQYF. The gene calls are TRBV5-1 and TRBJ2-3; 12 nucleotides match TRBD2. With 2 bases clipped from V and 4 bases from J, the junction kept 5 bases outside the gene matches. The CDR3 loop spans 16 amino acids. Germline V gene lookup returns CDR1 SGHRS and CDR2 YFSETQ. Based on the CDR3 plus reference TRBV5-1 and TRBJ2-3, the full variable domain is KAGVTQTPRYLIKTRGQQVTLSCSPISGHRSVSWYQQTPGQGLQFLFEYFSETQRNKGNFPGRFSGRQFSNSRSEMNVSTLELGDSALYLCASSLASGRAPDTQYFGPGTRLTVL.

J is TRBJ1-4 and V is TRBV14, with D maybe TRBD1 (6 bases). The V gene lost 4 bases and the J gene lost 4 bases, with 10 bases spanning the gap. This CDR3 comprises 14 residues. Germline values: CDR1 SGHDN, CDR2 FVKESK. CDR3 sequence (DNA): TGTGCCAGCAGCCGAACAGGGCATAATGAAAAACTGTTTTTT. This translates into CASSRTGHNEKLFF. Based on the CDR3 plus reference TRBV14 and TRBJ1-4, the full variable domain is EAGVTQFPSHSVIEKGQTVTLRCDPISGHDNLYWYRRVMGKEIKFLLHFVKESKQDESGMPNNRFLAERTGGTYSTLKVQPAELEDSGVYFCASSRTGHNEKLFFGSGTQLSVL.

The chain uses TRBV5-1 and TRBJ1-4; D gene unclear. This CDR3 is 12 amino acids long. Germline V gene data show CDR1 as SGHRS and CDR2 as YFSETQ. V lost 0 bases and J lost 8, with 5 bases in between. The chain's CDR3 is CASSLAGEKLFF. In DNA, the CDR3 is TGCGCCAGCAGCTTGGCGGGGGAAAAACTGTTTTTT.

This rearrangement joins TRBV12-3 or TRBV12-4 to TRBJ1-4; D call uncertain. V lost 5 bases to trimming and J lost 5 bases, with 9 bases between them. This CDR3 has 13 residues. In nucleotides, the CDR3 is TGTGCCAGCAGTACAAGCGAGAATGAAAAACTGTTTTTT. As protein: CASSTSENEKLFF.

J is TRBJ1-1 and V is TRBV4-2, with D perhaps TRBD1 (6 bases). This CDR3 has 15 amino acids. Germline-derived CDR1 and CDR2 are LGHNA and YNFKEQ. Trimming took 4 bases from V and 2 from J, leaving 14 bases between them. As DNA, the CDR3 is TGTGCCAGCAGCCCGCAGGGGAATAAAAACACTGAAGCTTTCTTT. Its protein product is CASSPQGNKNTEAFF.

This clone appeared once. The chain carries TRBV5-8 and TRBJ1-5; D unclear. CDR1 and CDR2 from the germline V gene are SGHTS and YDEGEE. This CDR3 has 13 amino acids. The V and J ends lost 4 bases and 5 bases respectively, with 10 bases between them. Here the CDR3 DNA reads TGTGCCAGCAGCCACACAGCCTATCAGCCCCAGCATTTT. Protein sequence: CASSHTAYQPQHF.

The chain has TRBV11-1 and TRBJ2-7, with D possibly being TRBD1 (7 bases). CDR3 size: 16 residues. V was cut by 5 bases and J by 3 bases, with 20 bases left in between. Looked up from germline, CDR1 is SGHAT and CDR2 is FQDESV (reference sequence). The chain's CDR3 is CASSVASRGVVYEQYF. The CDR3 DNA reads as TGTGCCAGCAGCGTCGCGTCCAGGGGGGTAGTCTACGAGCAGTACTTC. Using reference TRBV11-1 and TRBJ2-7 for the parts outside the CDR3, the full variable domain is EAEVAQSPRYKITEKSQAVAFWCDPISGHATLYWYRQILGQGPELLVQFQDESVVDDSQLPKDRFSAERLKGVDSTLKIQPAELGDSAMYLCASSVASRGVVYEQYFGPGTRLTVT.

The rearrangement uses TRBV6-2 or TRBV6-3 and TRBJ2-3; D perhaps matches TRBD1 (7 bases). This CDR3 is built from 15 residues. CDR1 is MNHEY, CDR2 SVGEGT, per germline. Trimming took 5 bases from V and 2 from J, leaving 14 bases between them. As DNA, the CDR3 is TGTGCCAGCAGTACGCGGGACAGAGTCACAGATACGCAGTATTTT. Residues: CASSTRDRVTDTQYF.

V gene TRBV7-6 combines with J gene TRBJ2-7; D remains ambiguous. The germline V and J ends were trimmed by 4 bases and 7 bases, with 17 bases remaining between them. This CDR3 has 14 amino acids. Germline CDR1 and CDR2: SGHVS and FNYEAQ. CDR3 in amino acids: CASSSLTGNREQYF. CDR3 nucleotide sequence: TGTGCCAGCAGCTCCTTGACTGGTAATAGGGAGCAGTACTTC.

The chain combines TRBV28 with TRBJ1-4; maybe TRBD1 (6 bases). Trimming shortened V by 6 bases and J by 8 bases, and 13 bases separated the two germline ends. The CDR3 is made up of 13 amino acids. Germline assignment: CDR1 MDHEN and CDR2 SYDVKM. In DNA, the CDR3 is TGTGCCAGCAGATTGACAGGTTGGGAAAAACTGTTTTTT. As protein: CASRLTGWEKLFF.

The rearrangement joins TRBV2 to TRBJ2-7; tentative D call: TRBD1 (6 bases). CDR1 is SNHLY and CDR2 is FYNNEI in the germline V gene. This CDR3 has 15 residues. The germline V and J ends were trimmed by 6 bases and 3 bases, with 18 bases remaining between them. CDR3 in DNA: TGTGCCAGCAGGAATCGGGACACCCTTAACTACGAGCAGTACTTC. Its translation is CASRNRDTLNYEQYF.

The chain links TRBV28 to TRBJ1-5, with D hard to call. CDR3 length: 14 residues. V was pared by 6 bases and J by 0 bases, with 9 bases between. Germline loops: CDR1 MDHEN, CDR2 SYDVKM. CDR3 loop: CASRRLDSNQPQHF. CDR3 bases: TGTGCCAGCAGGAGACTAGATAGCAATCAGCCCCAGCATTTT.

The V call is TRBV27, the J call TRBJ1-1; D is uncertain. This CDR3 spans 16 amino acids. V lost 1 base and J lost 0, with 12 bases in between. Germline V CDR1 and CDR2: MNHEY, SMNVEV (reference sequence). The CDR3 protein is CASSLFLGSMNTEAFF. The CDR3 nucleotides are TGTGCCAGCAGTTTATTTCTGGGCAGCATGAACACTGAAGCTTTCTTT.